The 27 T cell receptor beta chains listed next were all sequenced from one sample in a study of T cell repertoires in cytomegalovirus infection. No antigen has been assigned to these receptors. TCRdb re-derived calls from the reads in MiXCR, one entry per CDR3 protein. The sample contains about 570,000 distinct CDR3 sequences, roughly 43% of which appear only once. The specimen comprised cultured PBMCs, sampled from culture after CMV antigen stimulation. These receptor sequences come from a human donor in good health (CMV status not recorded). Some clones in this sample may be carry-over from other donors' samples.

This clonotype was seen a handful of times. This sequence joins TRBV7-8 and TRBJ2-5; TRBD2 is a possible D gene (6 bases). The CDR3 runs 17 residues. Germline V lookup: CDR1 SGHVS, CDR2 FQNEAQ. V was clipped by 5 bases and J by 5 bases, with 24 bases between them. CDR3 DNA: TGTGCCAGCAGCCGAGCGAGAAGGAGGGGAGAGGGTGAGACCCAGTACTTC. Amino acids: CASSRARRRGEGETQYF.

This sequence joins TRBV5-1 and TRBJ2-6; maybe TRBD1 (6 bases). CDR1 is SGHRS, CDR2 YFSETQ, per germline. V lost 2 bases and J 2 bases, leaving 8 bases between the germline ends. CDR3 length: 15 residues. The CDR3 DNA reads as TGCGCCAGCAGCTTTGAGGGGGCTGGGGCCAACGTCCTGACTTTC. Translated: CASSFEGAGANVLTF. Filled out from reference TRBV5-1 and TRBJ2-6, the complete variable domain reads KAGVTQTPRYLIKTRGQQVTLSCSPISGHRSVSWYQQTPGQGLQFLFEYFSETQRNKGNFPGRFSGRQFSNSRSEMNVSTLELGDSALYLCASSFEGAGANVLTFGAGSRLTVL.

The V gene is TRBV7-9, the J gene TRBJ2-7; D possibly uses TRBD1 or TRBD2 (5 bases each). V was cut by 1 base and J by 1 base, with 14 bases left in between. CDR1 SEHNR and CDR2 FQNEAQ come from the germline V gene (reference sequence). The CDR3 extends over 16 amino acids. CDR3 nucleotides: TGTGCCAGCAGCTTAGGAACACTAGGGGAGTCCTACGAGCAGTACTTC. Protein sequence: CASSLGTLGESYEQYF.

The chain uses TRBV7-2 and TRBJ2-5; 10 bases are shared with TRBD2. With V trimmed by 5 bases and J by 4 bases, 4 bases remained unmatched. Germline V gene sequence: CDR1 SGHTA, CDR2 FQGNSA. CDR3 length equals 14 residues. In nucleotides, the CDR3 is TGTGCCAGCAGCCCACTAGCGGGGATAGAGACCCAGTACTTC. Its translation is CASSPLAGIETQYF.

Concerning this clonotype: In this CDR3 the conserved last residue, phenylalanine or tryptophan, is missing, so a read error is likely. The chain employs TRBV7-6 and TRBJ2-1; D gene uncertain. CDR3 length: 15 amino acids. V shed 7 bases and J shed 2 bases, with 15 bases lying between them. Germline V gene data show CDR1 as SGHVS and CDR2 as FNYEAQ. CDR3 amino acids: CASTVRVDAYNEQFI. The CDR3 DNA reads TGTGCCAGCACCGTAAGGGTCGACGCCTACAATGAGCAGTTCATC.

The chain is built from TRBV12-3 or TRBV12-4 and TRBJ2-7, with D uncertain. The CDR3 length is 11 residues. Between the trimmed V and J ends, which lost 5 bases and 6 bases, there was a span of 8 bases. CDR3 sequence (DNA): TGTGCCAGCAGTATCAACTCCGAGCAGTACTTC. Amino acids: CASSINSEQYF.

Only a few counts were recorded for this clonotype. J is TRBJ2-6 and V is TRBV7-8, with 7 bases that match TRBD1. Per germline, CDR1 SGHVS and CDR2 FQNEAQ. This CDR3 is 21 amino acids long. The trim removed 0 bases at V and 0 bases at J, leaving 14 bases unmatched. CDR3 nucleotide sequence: TGTGCCAGCAGCTTAGCTCGACAGGGATCCAGGGGGATCTCTGGGGCCAACGTCCTGACTTTC. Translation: CASSLARQGSRGISGANVLTF.

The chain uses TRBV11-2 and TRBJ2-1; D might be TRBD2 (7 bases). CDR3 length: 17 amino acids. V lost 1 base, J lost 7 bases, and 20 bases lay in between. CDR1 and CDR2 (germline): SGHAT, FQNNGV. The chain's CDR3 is CASSLGVGGGFLNEQFF. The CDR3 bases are TGTGCCAGCAGCTTAGGGGTCGGCGGGGGCTTTTTGAATGAGCAGTTCTTC.

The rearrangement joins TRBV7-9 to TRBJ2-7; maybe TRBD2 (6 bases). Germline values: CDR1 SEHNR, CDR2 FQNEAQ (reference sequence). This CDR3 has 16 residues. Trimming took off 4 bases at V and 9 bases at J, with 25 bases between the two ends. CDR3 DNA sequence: TGTGCCAGCAGCTCCCTCTCGGCGGGACTTCAGGAGGGGCAGTACTTC. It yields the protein CASSSLSAGLQEGQYF.

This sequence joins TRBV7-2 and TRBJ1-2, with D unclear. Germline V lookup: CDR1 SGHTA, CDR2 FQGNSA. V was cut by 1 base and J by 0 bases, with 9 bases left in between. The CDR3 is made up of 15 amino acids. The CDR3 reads CASSLVYHPNYGYTF. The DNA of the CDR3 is TGTGCCAGCAGCTTAGTCTACCACCCTAACTATGGCTACACCTTC.

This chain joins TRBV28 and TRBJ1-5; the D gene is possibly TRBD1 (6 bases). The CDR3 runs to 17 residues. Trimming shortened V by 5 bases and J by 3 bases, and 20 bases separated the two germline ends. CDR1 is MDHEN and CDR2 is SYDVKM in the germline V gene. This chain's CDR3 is CASSPGFTGLYNQPQHF. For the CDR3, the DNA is TGTGCCAGCAGTCCGGGATTCACAGGGTTGTACAATCAGCCCCAGCATTTT.

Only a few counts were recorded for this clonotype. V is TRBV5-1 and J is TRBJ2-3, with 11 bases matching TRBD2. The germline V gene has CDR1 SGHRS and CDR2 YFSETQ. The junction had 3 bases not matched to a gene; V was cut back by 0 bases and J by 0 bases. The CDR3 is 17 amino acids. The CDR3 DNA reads TGCGCCAGCAGCTTGGAGCTAGCGGGAGGTAGCACAGATACGCAGTATTTT. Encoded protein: CASSLELAGGSTDTQYF.

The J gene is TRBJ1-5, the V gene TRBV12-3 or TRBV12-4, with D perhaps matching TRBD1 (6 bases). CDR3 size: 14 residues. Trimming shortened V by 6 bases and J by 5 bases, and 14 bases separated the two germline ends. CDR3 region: CASRRGTWHQPQHF. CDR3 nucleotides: TGTGCCAGCAGGAGGGGGACCTGGCATCAGCCCCAGCATTTT.

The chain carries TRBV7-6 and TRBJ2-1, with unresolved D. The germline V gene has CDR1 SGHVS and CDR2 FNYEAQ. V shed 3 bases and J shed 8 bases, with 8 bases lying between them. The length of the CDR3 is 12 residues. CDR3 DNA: TGTGCCAGCAGCTTCTCTCCCCATGAGCAGTTCTTC. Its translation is CASSFSPHEQFF.

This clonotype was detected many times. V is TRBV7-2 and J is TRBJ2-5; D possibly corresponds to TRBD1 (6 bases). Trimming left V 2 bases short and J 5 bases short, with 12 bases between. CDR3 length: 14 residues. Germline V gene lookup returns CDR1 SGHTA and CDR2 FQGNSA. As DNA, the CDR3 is TGTGCCAGCAGCTTATCAGGGGTCGGGGAGACCCAGTACTTC. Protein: CASSLSGVGETQYF.

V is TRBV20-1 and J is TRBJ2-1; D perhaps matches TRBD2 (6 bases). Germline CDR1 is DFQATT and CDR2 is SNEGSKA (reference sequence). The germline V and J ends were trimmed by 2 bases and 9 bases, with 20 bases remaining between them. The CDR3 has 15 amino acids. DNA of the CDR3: TGCAGTGCTAGATCTTTCACTAGCCCTAATCGTGAGCAGTTCTTC. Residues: CSARSFTSPNREQFF.

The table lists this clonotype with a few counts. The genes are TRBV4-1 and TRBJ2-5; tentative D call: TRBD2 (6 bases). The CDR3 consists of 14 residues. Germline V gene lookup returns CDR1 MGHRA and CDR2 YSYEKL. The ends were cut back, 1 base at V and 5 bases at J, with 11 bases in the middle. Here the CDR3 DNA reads TGCGCCAGCAGCCAAGGGCGGGAATGGGAGACCCAGTACTTC. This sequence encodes CASSQGREWETQYF.

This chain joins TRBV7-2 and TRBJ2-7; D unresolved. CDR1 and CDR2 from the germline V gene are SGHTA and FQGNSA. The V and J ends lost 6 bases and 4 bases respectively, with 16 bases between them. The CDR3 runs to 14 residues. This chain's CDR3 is CASSPPFPPYEQYF. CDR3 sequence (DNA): TGTGCCAGCAGTCCCCCATTCCCGCCGTACGAGCAGTACTTC.

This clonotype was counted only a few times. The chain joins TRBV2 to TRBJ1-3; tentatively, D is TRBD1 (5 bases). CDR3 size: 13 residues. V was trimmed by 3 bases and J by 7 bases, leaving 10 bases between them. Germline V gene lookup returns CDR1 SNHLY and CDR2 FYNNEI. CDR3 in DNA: TGTGCCAGCAGTGAGGCCGGGGCCAACACCATATATTTT. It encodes CASSEAGANTIYF.

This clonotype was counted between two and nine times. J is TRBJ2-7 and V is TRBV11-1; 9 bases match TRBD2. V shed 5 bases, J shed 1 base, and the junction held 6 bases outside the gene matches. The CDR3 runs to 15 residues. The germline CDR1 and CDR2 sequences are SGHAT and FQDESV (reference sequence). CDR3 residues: CASSNQGLASYEQYF. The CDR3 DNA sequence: TGTGCCAGCAGCAACCAGGGACTAGCTTCCTACGAGCAGTACTTC. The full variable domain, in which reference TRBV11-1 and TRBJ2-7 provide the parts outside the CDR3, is EAEVAQSPRYKITEKSQAVAFWCDPISGHATLYWYRQILGQGPELLVQFQDESVVDDSQLPKDRFSAERLKGVDSTLKIQPAELGDSAMYLCASSNQGLASYEQYFGPGTRLTVT.

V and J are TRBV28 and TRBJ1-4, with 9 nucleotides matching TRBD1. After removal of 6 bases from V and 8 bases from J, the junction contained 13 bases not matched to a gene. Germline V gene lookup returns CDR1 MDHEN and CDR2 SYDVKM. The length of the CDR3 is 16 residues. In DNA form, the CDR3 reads TGTGCCAGCAGCCTCAGAAGACAGGGGGTGGGCGAAAAACTGTTTTTT. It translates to CASSLRRQGVGEKLFF.

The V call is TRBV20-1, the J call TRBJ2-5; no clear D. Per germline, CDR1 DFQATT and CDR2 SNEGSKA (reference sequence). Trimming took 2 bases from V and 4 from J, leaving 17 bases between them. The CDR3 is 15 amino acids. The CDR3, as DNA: TGCAGTGCTAGACCCGGTTCGTACAACGGAGAGACCCAGTACTTC. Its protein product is CSARPGSYNGETQYF.

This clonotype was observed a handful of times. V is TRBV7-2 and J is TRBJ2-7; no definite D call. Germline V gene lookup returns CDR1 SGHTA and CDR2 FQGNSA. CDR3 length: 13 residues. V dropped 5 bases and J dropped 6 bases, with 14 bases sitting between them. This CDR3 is CASSPLSRREQYF. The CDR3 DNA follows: TGTGCCAGCAGCCCCCTTTCCCGTCGCGAGCAGTACTTC.

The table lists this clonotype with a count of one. CDR3 region: CASSVGPARGLHF. CDR3 bases: TGTGCCAGCAGCGTAGGGCCGGCGCGGGGCCTCCACTTT. The chain is built from TRBV9 and TRBJ1-6; D is uncertain. Germline CDR1 SGDLS, CDR2 YYNGEE. This CDR3 has 13 residues. V was cut by 0 bases and J by 15 bases, with 13 bases left in between.

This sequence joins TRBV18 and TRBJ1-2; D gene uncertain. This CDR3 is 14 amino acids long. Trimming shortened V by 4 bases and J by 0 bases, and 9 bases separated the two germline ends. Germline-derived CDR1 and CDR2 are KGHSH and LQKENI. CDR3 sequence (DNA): TGTGCCAGCTCACTCGGCAAGCCTAACTATGGCTACACCTTC. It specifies CASSLGKPNYGYTF.

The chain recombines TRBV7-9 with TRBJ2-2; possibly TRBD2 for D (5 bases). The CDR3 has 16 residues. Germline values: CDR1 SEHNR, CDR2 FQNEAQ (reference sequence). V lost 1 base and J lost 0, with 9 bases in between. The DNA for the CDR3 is TGTGCCAGCAGCTTAGGGCGCGGGCCGAACACCGGGGAGCTGTTTTTT. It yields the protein CASSLGRGPNTGELFF. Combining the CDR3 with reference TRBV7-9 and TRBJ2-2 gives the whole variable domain DTGVSQNPRHKITKRGQNVTFRCDPISEHNRLYWYRQTLGQGPEFLTYFQNEAQLEKSRLLSDRFSAERPKGSFSTLEIQRTEQGDSAMYLCASSLGRGPNTGELFFGEGSRLTVL.

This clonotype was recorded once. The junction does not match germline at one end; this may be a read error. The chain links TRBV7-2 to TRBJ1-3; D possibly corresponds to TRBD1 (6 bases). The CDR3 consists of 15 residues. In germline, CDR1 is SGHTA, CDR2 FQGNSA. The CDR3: CASSNAGTTGDTIYF. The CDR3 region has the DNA TGTGCCAGCAGCAACGCCGGGACAACTGGAGACACCATATATTTT.